The present TCR beta chain was sequenced within a study of T-cell memory formation after mild COVID-19. In the study overall: The TCR clusters were mostly specific to one donor. Study observations and caveats: CD4/CD8 balance held among clones contracting day 15 to 85, and later expanders leaned CD4+. Those CD4+ clones that contracted were mainly in CM and EM (CD8+ ones in EMRA).

The germline V gene has CDR1 SGHTA and CDR2 FQGNSA. The CDR3 loop spans 13 amino acids. V was cut by 2 bases and J by 3 bases, with 7 bases left in between. Concerning this clonotype itself: Its antigen remains unidentified.

A single record per CDR3 protein comes from TCRdb applying MiXCR to the 5' RACE reads. The sample contains roughly 300,000 distinct CDR3 sequences, roughly 13% of which appear only once. Sequenced input: PBMCs or a T cell subset sorted from them (not recorded which). This receptor was identified in a man aged 18 to 30 who had mild COVID-19 (a few samples of this study predate the infection). Cell type and time point are not known. This chain connects TRBV7-2 to TRBJ1-2; D call uncertain. CDR3 nucleotides: TGTGCCAGCAGCTTATGGCAGTACTATGGCTACACCTTC. Its protein product is CASSLWQYYGYTF.